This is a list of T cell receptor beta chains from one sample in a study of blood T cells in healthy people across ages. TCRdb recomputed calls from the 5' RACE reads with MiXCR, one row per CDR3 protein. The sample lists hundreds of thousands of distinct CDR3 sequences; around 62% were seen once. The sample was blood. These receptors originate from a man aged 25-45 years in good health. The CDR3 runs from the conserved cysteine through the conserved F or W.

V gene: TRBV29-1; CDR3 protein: CSVWDRGAYEQYF
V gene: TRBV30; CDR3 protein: CAWSFRASSYNSPLHF
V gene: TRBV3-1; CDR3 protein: CASSQAGGGFGDTQYF
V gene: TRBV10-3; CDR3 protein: CAISDRGQGNTEAFF
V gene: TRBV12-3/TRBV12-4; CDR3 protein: CASSYQVTEAFF
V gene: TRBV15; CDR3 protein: CATSREYRDTQYF
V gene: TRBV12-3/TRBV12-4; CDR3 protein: CASSWRVGNEQFF
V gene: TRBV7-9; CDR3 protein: CASSSLLAGGYNEQFF
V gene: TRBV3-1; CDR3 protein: CASSRLTGSPFSESLHF
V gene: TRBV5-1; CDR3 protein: CASSLSSHNYGYTF
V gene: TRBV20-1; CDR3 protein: CSAPRAGETQYF
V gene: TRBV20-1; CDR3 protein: CSAKPGQLETQYF
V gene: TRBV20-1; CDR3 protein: CSATRDADPPQHF
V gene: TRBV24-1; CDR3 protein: CATSDFEGAGETQYF
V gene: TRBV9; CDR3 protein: CASSVGRSGGRRSGNTIYF
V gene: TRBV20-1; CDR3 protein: CSARGVLTDTQYF
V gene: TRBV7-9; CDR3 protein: CAGSLRGTHEKLFF
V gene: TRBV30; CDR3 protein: CAWIGGDSPLHF
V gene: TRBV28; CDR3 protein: CASSRGEGRFGETQYF
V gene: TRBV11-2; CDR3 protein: CAIRGGEQETQYF
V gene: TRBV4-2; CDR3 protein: CASSQDIRGDQPQHF
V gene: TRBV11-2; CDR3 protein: CASSPGTGMDEQYF
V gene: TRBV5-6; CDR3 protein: CASSYWRWASNQPQHF
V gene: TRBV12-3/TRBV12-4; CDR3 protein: CASSSRDRVNEKLFF
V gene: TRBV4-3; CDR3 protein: CASSQTGGSNQPQHF
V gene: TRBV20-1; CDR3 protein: CSAGGAGRNNEQFF
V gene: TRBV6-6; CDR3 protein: CASSKQATNEKLFF
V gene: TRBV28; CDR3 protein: CASSLSGGGSYNEQYF
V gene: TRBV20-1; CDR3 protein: CSAEGQGIENEKLFF
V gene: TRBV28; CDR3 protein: CASSPNWGANGMGYTF
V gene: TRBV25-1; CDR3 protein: CASSTGYNEQFF
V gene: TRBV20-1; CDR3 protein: CSADSGIGETQYF
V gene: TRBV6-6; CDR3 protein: CASSYWTTNEQFF
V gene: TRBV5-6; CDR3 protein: CASSWRSNQPQHF
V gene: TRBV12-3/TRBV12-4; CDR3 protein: CASRWDSPNTEAFF
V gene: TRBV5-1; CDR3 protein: CASSPGQNLAKNIQYF
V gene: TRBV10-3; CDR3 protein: CATRQGLNQPQHF
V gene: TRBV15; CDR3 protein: CATGFYQETQYF
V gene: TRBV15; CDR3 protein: CATSRAGPPYEQYF
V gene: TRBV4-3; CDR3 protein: CASSRKRDNYEQYF
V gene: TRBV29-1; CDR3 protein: CSVAKGQYSTDTQYF
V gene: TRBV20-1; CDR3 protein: CSARDPSLETQYF
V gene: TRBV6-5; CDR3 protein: CASSPRVSSHEQYF
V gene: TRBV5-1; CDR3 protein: CASSSGGPPGETQYF
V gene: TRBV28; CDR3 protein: CASSAGDSSNYGYTF
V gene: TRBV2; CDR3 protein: CASKGDSSNNEQFF
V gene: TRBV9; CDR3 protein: CASSPLAGANVLTF